This paragraph reports one TCR beta chain. Its antigen is not yet known. The record has no base qualities; no much larger clone is one base away. These data originate in a study of T cells in Graves' hyperthyroidism and ophthalmopathy (dated by TCRdb to between 2019 and 2020). As for the study more broadly: Peripheral blood samples were taken at the time of initial diagnosis, prior to any treatment. To identify TCR V-J signatures that set the groups apart, the researchers used a discovery cohort of more than 95 patients, made up of around 40 with Graves' ophthalmopathy and some 60 with stable Graves' hyperthyroidism. Thyroid tissue and blood T-cell repertoires from roughly six Graves' hyperthyroidism patients were also compared in the study. After blood sampling, hyperthyroidism patients were treated with methimazole at a starting dose of 30 mg daily, and ophthalmopathy patients were treated with high-dose intravenous methylprednisolone. TCR Vbeta CDR3 sequencing of 130 to 150 peripheral blood samples (fewer than 45 ophthalmopathy, 75 or so hyperthyroidism and some 17 progressor patients) is reported in the paper. Prospective prediction of ophthalmopathy was tested in an independent validation cohort consisting of fewer than 20 hyperthyroidism patients and some 17 patients who later progressed to ophthalmopathy. For training and testing, the 100 or so patients in the discovery cohort were randomly divided in a 7:3 ratio.

Moderately to severely active disease, a Clinical Activity Score of at least 3, a NOSPECS grade of at least 4, and a duration under 3 months were present in ophthalmopathy patients. Exclusion was applied to patients with uncontrolled infections, other autoimmune diseases, pregnancy or lactation. Diagnoses were established on the basis of clinical symptoms, serum thyroxine and TRAb, thyroid ultrasound, and orbital computed tomography. PBMCs were isolated from 10 ml of fresh peripheral blood by Ficoll-Paque density gradient centrifugation. Total RNA was extracted using Trizol reagent, and RNA quality was assessed on an Agilent 2100 Bioanalyzer. The TCR beta CDR3 regions were amplified from the RNA transcripts. The TCR CDR3 was subjected to a first round of RT-PCR using the HTBI primer set and the Qiagen OneStep RT-PCR kit. Libraries were constructed in a second round of multiplex PCR, after which size selection and purification were carried out. Libraries were sequenced paired-end with 100 bp reads on an Illumina HiSeq2000. In the original analysis: SOAPnuke was used to process the raw data, with reads discarded if the reads contained adapters or uncalled bases, had a mean Phred below 15, or lacked an exact constant-primer or identifier match. High-quality paired reads were merged using COPE v1.2.5, and each unique nucleotide sequence was defined as a clonotype. Clonotypes were aligned to IMGT TRBV, TRBD and TRBJ reference segments using MiTCR v1.1. Analysis was restricted to V-J combinations with a frequency above 0.0001, which covered 98% to 99.2% of repertoires. A TCS score was defined as the ratio between F50 (clonal expansion) and ExV (chaos), using BLOSUM62-based TCRdist between CDR3 peptides within each V-J. Welch's t-statistics and random forest reduced fewer than 600 V-J features to some 14, which were used in a naive Bayes classifier (R e1071). Using fastp trimming at Q25 and MiXCR clonotype assembly, TCRdb reanalyzed the public sequencing data and kept in-frame beta chains. Every distinct CDR3 protein forms one entry, paired with its most common genes and DNA. None of the V and J calls come from the authors' own analysis; TCRdb made them. The sample records approximately 400,000 distinct CDR3 sequences, over 12% of which are singletons. 25% to 30% of the sample comes from the top ten.

From the germline V gene, CDR1 is SGHRS and CDR2 is YFSETQ. V is clipped by 0 bases and J by 6 bases, and the sequence between their germline boundaries is 17 bases long. Measured from the cysteine to the phenylalanine, the CDR3 is 16 residues long. Only CDR3 DNA is held: 48 bases, read in frame from base 1. Summary of the overall study and its limitations: In validation, the model predicted progression to ophthalmopathy a median of roughly 6.1 months before onset, with about 64% sensitivity and 72.22% specificity. No statistical method was used to fix the sample size in advance, and group allocation was not hidden from the investigators. A 13 V-J signature model separated ophthalmopathy from stable hyperthyroidism, with roughly 88% sensitivity and 81.08% specificity in cross-validation and 80%/75% in testing. Blood samples also contained most of the expanded thyroid clonotypes (frequency above 0.001), which suggests that blood repertoires may reflect thyroid immune responses.

Sequencing was performed on blood. The chain employs TRBV5-1 and TRBJ2-3; no D gene call is confident. This sequence originates from a man aged 50 to 60 with Graves' ophthalmopathy. The CDR3 region: CASSLASLGSPDTQYF. The nucleotide sequence is given as TGCGCCAGCAGCTTGGCCTCATTAGGAAGCCCGGATACGCAGTATTTT.